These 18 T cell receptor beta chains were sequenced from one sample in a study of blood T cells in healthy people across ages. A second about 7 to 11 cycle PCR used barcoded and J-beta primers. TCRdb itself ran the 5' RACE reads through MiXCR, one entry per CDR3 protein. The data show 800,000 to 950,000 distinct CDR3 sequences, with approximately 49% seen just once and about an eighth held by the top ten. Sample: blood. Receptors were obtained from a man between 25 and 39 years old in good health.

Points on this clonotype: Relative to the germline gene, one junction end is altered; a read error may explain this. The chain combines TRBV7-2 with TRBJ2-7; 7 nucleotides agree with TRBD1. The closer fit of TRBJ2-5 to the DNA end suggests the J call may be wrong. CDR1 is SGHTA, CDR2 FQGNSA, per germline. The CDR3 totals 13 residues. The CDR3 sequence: CAGSLEGAKTQYF. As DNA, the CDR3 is TGTGCCGGCAGCTTAGAGGGGGCGAAGACCCAGTACTTC.

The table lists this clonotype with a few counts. CDR3 bases: TGTGCCAGCAGCTTAACGGCAGGGGGAGGCAATCAGCCCCAGCATTTT. As protein: CASSLTAGGGNQPQHF. V is TRBV7-2 and J is TRBJ1-5, with 7 bases fitting TRBD1. In germline, CDR1 is SGHTA, CDR2 FQGNSA. After removal of 2 bases from V and 2 bases from J, the junction contained 6 bases not matched to a gene. There are 16 residues in the CDR3.

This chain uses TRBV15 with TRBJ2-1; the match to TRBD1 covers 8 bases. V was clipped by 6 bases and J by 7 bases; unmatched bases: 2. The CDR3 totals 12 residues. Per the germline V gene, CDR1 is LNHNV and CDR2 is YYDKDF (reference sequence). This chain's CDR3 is CATRDRDNEQFF. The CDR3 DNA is TGTGCCACCAGGGACAGGGATAATGAGCAGTTCTTC.

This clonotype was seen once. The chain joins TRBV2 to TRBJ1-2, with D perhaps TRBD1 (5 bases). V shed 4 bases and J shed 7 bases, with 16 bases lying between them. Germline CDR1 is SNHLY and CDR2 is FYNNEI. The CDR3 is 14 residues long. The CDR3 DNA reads TGTGCCAGCAGTGGGGGAAGAGGGGACCTTGGCTACACCTTC. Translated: CASSGGRGDLGYTF. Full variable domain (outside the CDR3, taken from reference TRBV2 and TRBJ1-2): EPEVTQTPSHQVTQMGQEVILRCVPISNHLYFYWYRQILGQKVEFLVSFYNNEISEKSEIFDDQFSVERPDGSNFTLKIRSTKLEDSAMYFCASSGGRGDLGYTFGSGTRLTVV.

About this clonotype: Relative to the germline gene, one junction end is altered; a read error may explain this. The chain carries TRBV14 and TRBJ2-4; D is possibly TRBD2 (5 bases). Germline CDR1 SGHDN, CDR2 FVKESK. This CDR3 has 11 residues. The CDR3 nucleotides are TGTGTCAGCAGCCTCCGGGGAGAGCAGTACTTC. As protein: CVSSLRGEQYF.

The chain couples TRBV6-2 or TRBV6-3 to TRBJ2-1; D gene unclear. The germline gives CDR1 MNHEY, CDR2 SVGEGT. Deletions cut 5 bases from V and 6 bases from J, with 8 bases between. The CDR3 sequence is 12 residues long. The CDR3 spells CASSHVPNEQFF. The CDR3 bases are TGTGCCAGCAGTCATGTCCCCAATGAGCAGTTCTTC.

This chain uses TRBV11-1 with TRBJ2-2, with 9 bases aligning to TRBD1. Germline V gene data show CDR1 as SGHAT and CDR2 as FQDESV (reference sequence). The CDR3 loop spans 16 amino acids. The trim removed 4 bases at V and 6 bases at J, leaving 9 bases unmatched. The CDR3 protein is CASSSTGTGRAGELFF. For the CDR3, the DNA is TGTGCCAGCAGCTCCACCGGGACAGGGCGAGCCGGGGAGCTGTTTTTT.

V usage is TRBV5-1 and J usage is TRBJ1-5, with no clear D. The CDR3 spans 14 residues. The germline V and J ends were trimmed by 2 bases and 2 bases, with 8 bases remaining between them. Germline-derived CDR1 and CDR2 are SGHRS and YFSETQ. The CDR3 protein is CASSFGDGNQPQHF. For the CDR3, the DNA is TGCGCCAGCAGCTTTGGCGACGGCAATCAGCCCCAGCATTTT.

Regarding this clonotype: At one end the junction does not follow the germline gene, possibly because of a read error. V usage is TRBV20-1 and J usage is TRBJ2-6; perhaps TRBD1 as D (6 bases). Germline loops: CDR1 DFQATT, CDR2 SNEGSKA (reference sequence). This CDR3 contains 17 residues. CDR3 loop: CSAEERQARAGANVLAF. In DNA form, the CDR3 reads TGCAGTGCGGAAGAGCGACAGGCAAGGGCTGGGGCCAACGTCCTGGCTTTC.

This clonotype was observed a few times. The CDR3 spells CASSPTEEETQYF. The CDR3 DNA reads TGTGCCAGCAGCCCCACAGAAGAAGAGACCCAGTACTTC. The gene calls are TRBV11-3 and TRBJ2-5, with no clear D. The V end was cut by 5 bases, the J end by 3 bases, with 10 bases between. CDR3 length equals 13 residues. CDR1 and CDR2 from the germline V gene are SGHNT and YENEEA.

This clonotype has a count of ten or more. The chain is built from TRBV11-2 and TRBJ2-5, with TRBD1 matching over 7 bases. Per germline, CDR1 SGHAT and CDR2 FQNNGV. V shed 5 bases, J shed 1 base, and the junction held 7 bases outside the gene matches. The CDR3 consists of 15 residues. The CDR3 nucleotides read TGTGCCAGCAGCATTATGGACAGGTCCCAAGAGACCCAGTACTTC. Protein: CASSIMDRSQETQYF.

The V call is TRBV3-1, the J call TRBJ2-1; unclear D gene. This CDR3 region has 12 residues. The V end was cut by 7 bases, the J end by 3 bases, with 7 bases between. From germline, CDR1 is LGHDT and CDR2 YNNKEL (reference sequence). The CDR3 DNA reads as TGTGCCAGCAACCAGAGCTACAATGAGCAGTTCTTC. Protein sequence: CASNQSYNEQFF.

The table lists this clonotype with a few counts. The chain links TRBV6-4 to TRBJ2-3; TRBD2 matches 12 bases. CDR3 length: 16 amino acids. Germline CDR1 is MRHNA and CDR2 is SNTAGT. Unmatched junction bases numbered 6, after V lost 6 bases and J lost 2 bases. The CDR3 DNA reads TGTGCCAGCAGCCGGACTAGCGGGACACACACAGATACGCAGTATTTT. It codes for CASSRTSGTHTDTQYF.

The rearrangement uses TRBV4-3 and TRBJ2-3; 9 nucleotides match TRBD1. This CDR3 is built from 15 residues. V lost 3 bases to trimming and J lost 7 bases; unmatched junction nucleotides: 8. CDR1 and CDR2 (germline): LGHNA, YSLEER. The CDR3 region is CASSQATGGRNTQYF. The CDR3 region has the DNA TGCGCCAGCAGCCAGGCGACAGGGGGGAGGAATACGCAGTATTTT.

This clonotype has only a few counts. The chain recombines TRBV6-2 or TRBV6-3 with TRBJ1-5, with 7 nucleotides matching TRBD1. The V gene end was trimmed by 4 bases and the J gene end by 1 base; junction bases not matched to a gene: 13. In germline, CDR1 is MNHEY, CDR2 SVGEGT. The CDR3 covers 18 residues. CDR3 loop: CASSFFSRTGISNQPQHF. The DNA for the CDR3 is TGTGCCAGCAGTTTCTTTTCCCGGACAGGAATAAGCAATCAGCCCCAGCATTTT.

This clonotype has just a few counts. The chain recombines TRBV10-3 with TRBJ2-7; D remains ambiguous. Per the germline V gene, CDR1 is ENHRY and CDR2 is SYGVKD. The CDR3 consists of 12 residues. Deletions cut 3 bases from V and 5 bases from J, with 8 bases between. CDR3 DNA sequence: TGTGCCATCAGTGACAATTTCGACGAGCAGTACTTC. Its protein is CAISDNFDEQYF.

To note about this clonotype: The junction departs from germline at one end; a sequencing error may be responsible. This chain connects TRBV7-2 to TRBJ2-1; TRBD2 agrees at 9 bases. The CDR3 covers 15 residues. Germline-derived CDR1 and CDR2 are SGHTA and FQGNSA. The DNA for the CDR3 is TGTGCCAGCAGCGTGGCGGGGGGGCCCTACAATGGGCAGTTCTTC. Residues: CASSVAGGPYNGQFF.

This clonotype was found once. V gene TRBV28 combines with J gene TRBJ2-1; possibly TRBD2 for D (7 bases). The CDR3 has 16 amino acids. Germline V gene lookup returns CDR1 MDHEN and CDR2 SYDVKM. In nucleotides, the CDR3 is TGTGCTTCATCCCGGGCGGGTGCGGGGGCGTACAATGAGCAGTTCTTC. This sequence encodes CASSRAGAGAYNEQFF.